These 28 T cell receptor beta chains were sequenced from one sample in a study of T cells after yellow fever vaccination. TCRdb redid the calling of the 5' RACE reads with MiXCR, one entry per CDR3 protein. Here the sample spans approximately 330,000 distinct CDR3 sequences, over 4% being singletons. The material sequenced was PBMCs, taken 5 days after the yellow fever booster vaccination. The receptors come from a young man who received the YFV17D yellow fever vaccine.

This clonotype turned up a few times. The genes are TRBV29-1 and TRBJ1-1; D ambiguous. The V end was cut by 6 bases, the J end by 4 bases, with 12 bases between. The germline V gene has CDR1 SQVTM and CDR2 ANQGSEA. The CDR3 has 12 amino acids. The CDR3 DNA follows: TGCAGCGTGGCCCGACGACCCACTGAAGCTTTCTTT. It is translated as CSVARRPTEAFF. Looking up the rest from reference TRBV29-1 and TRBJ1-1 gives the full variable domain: SAVISQKPSRDICQRGTSLTIQCQVDSQVTMMFWYRQQPGQSLTLIATANQGSEATYESGFVIDKFPISRPNLTFSTLTVSNMSPEDSSIYLCSVARRPTEAFFGQGTRLTVV.

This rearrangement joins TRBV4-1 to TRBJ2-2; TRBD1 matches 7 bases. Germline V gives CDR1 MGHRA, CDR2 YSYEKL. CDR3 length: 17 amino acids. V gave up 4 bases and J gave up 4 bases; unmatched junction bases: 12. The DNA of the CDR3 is TGCGCCAGCAGCCCTCGATTTAACAGGGGACGCACCGGGGAGCTGTTTTTT. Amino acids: CASSPRFNRGRTGELFF.

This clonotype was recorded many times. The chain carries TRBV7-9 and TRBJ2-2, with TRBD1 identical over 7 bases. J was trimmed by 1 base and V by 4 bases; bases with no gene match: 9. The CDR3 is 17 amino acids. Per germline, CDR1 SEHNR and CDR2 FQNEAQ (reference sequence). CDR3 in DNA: TGTGCCAGCAGCTCCCGGGAACGGACAGGGAACACCGGGGAGCTGTTTTTT. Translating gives CASSSRERTGNTGELFF.

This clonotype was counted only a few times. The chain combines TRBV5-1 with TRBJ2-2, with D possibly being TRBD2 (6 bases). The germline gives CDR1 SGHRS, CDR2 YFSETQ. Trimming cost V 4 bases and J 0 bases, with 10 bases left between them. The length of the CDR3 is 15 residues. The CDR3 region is CASSPRGTNTGELFF. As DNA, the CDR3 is TGCGCCAGCAGCCCCCGGGGGACGAACACCGGGGAGCTGTTTTTT.

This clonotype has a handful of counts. The CDR3 DNA is TGTGCCAGCAGCTTGTGGGGAAATGCTGGAAACACCATATATTTT. It encodes CASSLWGNAGNTIYF. This chain uses TRBV5-4 with TRBJ1-3; D is undetermined. This CDR3 is 15 amino acids long. Between the trimmed V and J ends, which lost 1 base and 2 bases, there was a span of 10 bases. The germline V gene encodes CDR1 SGHNT and CDR2 YYREEE (reference sequence).

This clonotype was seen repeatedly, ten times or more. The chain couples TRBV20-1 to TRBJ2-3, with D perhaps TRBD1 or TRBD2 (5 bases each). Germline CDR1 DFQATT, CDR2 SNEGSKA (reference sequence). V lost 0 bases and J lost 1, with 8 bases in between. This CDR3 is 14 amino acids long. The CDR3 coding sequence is TGCAGTGCTAGAGAGCCGGGGCGCACAGATACGCAGTATTTT. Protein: CSAREPGRTDTQYF.

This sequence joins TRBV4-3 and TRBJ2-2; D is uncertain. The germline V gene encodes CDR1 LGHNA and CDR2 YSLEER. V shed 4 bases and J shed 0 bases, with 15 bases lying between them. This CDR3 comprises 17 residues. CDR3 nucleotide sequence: TGCGCCAGCAGCCCCCTTGTGGGGAAATCGAACACCGGGGAGCTGTTTTTT. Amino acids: CASSPLVGKSNTGELFF.

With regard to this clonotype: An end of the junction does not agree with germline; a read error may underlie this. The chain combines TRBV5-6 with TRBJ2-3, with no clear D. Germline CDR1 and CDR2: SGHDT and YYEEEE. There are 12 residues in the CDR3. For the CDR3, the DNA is TGTGCCAGCAGCTTAGTTCCGGATAAGCAGTATTTT. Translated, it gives CASSLVPDKQYF.

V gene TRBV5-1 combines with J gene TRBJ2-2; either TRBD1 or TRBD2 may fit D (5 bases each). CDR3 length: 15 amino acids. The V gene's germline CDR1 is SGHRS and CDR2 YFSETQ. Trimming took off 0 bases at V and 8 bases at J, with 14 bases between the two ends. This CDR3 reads CASSLEGAAVGELFF. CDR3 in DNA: TGCGCCAGCAGCTTGGAAGGGGCAGCGGTAGGGGAGCTGTTTTTT.

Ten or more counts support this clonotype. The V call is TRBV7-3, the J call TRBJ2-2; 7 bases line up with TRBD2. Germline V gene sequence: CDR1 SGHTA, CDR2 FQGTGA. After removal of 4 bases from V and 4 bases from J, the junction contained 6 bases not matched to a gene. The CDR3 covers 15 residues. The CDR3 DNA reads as TGTGCCAGCAGCTCATCGTCGGGGGGCACCGGGGAGCTGTTTTTT. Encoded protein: CASSSSSGGTGELFF.

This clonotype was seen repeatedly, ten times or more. Written as DNA, the CDR3 is TGCAGTGCTAGGATACAGGGGTCCCTATACGAGCAGTACGTC. It translates to CSARIQGSLYEQYV. This rearrangement joins TRBV20-1 to TRBJ2-7; 7 bases line up with TRBD1. Germline loops: CDR1 DFQATT, CDR2 SNEGSKA (reference sequence). CDR3 length equals 14 residues. Germline trimming cut 3 bases from V and 4 bases from J; bases unmatched to any gene: 9.

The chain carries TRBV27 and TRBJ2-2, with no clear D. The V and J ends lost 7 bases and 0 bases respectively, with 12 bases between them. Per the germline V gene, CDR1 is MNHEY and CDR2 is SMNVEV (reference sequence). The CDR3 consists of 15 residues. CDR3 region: CASKYGSANTGELFF. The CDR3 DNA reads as TGTGCCAGCAAGTATGGCAGCGCGAACACCGGGGAGCTGTTTTTT.

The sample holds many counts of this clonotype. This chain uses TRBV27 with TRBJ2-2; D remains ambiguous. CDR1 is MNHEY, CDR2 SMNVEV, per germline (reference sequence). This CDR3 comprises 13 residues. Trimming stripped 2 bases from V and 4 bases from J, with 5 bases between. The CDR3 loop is CASSLKGTGELFF. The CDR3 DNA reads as TGTGCCAGCAGTTTAAAAGGCACCGGGGAGCTGTTTTTT.

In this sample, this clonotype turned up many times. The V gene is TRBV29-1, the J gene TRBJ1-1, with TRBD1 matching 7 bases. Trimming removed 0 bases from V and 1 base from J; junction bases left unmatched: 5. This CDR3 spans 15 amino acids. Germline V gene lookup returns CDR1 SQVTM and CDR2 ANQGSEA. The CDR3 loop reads CSVEDRRQGNTEAFF. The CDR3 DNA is TGCAGCGTTGAAGACCGACGACAGGGGAACACTGAAGCTTTCTTT.

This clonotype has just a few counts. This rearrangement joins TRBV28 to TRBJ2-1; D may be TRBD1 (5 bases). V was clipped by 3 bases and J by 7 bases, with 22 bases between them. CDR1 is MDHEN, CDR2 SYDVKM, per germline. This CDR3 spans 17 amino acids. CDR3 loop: CASSLPRSQDIRNEQFF. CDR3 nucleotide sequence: TGTGCCAGCAGTTTGCCCCGCTCACAGGACATAAGGAATGAGCAGTTCTTC.

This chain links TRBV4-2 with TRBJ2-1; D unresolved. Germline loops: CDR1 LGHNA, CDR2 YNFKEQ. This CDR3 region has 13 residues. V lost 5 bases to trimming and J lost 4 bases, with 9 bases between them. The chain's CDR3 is CASSTSGYNEQFF. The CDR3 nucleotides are TGTGCCAGCAGCACCAGTGGGTACAATGAGCAGTTCTTC.

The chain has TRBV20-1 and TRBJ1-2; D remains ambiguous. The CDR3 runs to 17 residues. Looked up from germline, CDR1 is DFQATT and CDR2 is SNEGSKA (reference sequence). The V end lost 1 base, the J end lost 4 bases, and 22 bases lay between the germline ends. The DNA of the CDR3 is TGCAGTGCTAGAGGGGAGGCCACGGCCGTTCTGGCCTATGGCTACACCTTC. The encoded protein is CSARGEATAVLAYGYTF.

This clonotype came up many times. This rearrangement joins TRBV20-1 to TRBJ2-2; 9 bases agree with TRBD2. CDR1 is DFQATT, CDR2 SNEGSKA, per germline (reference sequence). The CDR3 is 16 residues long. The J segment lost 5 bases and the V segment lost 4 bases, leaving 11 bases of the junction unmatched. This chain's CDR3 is CSATQRGVTGTGELFF. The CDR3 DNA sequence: TGCAGTGCTACCCAGCGGGGGGTTACGGGGACCGGGGAGCTGTTTTTT.

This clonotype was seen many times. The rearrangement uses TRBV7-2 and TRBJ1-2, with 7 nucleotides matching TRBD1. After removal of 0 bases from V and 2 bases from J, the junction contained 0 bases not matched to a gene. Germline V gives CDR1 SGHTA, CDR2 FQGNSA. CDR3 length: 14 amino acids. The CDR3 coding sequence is TGTGCCAGCAGCTTAGCGACAGGGAACTATGGCTACACCTTC. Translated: CASSLATGNYGYTF.

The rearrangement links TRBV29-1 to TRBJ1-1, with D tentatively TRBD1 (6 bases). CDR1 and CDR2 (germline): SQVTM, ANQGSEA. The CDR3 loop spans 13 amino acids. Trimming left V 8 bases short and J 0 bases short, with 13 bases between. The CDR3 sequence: CSFRQDLNTEAFF. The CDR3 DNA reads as TGCAGCTTTAGACAGGACCTGAACACTGAAGCTTTCTTT. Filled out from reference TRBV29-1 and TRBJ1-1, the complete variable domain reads SAVISQKPSRDICQRGTSLTIQCQVDSQVTMMFWYRQQPGQSLTLIATANQGSEATYESGFVIDKFPISRPNLTFSTLTVSNMSPEDSSIYLCSFRQDLNTEAFFGQGTRLTVV.

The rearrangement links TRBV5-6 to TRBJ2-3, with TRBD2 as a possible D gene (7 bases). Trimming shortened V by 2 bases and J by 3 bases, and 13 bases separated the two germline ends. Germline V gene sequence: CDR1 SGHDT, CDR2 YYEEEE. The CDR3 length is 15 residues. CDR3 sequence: CASSFDRRGTDTQYF. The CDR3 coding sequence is TGTGCCAGCAGCTTCGACAGGCGGGGGACAGATACGCAGTATTTT.

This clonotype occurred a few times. DNA for the CDR3: TGCGCCAGCAGCCCAGGGGGCCTCTACGAGCAGTACTTC. This encodes CASSPGGLYEQYF. This chain connects TRBV5-1 to TRBJ2-7, with TRBD1 identical over 8 bases. The ends lost 4 bases at V and 3 bases at J; junction bases unmatched: 3. Looked up from germline, CDR1 is SGHRS and CDR2 is YFSETQ. The CDR3 is 13 amino acids.

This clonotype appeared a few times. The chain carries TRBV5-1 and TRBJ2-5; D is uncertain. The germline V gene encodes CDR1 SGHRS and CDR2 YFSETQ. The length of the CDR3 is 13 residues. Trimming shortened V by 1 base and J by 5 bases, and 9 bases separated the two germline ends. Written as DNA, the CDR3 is TGCGCCAGCAGCTTGAGCCCGACGGAGACCCAGTACTTC. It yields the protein CASSLSPTETQYF.

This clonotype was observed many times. CDR3 DNA sequence: TGTGCCAGCAGCCTGGGGTCCGGGGAGCTGTTTTTT. Translating it yields CASSLGSGELFF. The genes are TRBV7-9 and TRBJ2-2; D remains unclear. The CDR3 runs 12 residues. Germline lookup yields CDR1 SEHNR and CDR2 FQNEAQ (reference sequence). The V and J ends lost 5 bases and 6 bases respectively, with 7 bases between them.

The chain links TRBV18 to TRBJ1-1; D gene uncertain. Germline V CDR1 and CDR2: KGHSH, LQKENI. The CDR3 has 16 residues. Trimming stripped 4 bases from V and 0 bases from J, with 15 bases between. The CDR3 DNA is TGTGCCAGCTCACTAAGGGAGGGCCTCTTGAACACTGAAGCTTTCTTT. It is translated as CASSLREGLLNTEAFF.

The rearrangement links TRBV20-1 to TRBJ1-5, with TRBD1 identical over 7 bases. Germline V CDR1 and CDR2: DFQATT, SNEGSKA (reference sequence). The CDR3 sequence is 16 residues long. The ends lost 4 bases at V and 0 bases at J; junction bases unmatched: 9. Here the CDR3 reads CSAIETGRYSNQPQHF. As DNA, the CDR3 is TGCAGTGCTATAGAGACAGGGCGCTATAGCAATCAGCCCCAGCATTTT.

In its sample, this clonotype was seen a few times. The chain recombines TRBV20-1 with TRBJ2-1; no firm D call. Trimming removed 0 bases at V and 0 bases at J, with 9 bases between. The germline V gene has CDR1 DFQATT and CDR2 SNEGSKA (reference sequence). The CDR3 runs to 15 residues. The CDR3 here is CSARDSRDSYNEQFF. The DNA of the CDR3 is TGCAGTGCTAGAGATTCCCGAGACTCCTACAATGAGCAGTTCTTC.

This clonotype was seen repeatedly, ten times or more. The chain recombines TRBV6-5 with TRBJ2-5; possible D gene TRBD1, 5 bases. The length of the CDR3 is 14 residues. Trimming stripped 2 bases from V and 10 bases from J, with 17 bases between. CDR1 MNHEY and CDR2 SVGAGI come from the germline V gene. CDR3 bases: TGTGCCAGCAGTTACGAAAGACAGACCCCGTTCCAGTACTTC. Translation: CASSYERQTPFQYF.